These T cell receptor beta chains were read from a single sample in a study of metastatic and nonmetastatic thyroid tumors. TCRdb re-processed the PCR reads through MiXCR. The data hold fewer than 40,000 clones, with 25% to 35% observed a single time. The specimen was blood. All receptors derive from a female donor with papillary thyroid cancer or a benign thyroid nodule (not recorded which). Some clones in this sample may be carry-over from other donors' samples. Each CDR3 is given with its conserved first and last residue. A D gene is named only where the DNA matches it firmly. A row's size may be missing; if present it is once, few, many or a size class.

CDR3nt: TGTGCCAGCAGCAACCAGGGTCAGGCTGGAAACACCATATATTTT
CDR3aa: CASSNQGQAGNTIYF
d_gene: -
v_gene: TRBV11-2
abundance: few
j_gene: TRBJ1-3

CDR3nt: TGTGCCACCAGTGACCCGACGGACTATGGCTACACCTTC
CDR3aa: CATSDPTDYGYTF
d_gene: -
v_gene: TRBV24-1
abundance: -
j_gene: TRBJ1-2

CDR3nt: TGCAGTGCAAACAGGGCGAAAAATGAAAAACTGTTTTTT
CDR3aa: CSANRAKNEKLFF
d_gene: -
v_gene: TRBV20-1
abundance: -
j_gene: TRBJ1-4

CDR3nt: TGCGCCAGCAGCCTGGACGGAGGCAATCAGCCCCAGCATTTT
CDR3aa: CASSLDGGNQPQHF
d_gene: -
v_gene: TRBV5-1
abundance: -
j_gene: TRBJ1-5

CDR3nt: TGTGCCATCAGTGCAGGGGGGAACAGGGGGGGATACGAGCAGTACTTC
CDR3aa: CAISAGGNRGGYEQYF
d_gene: -
v_gene: TRBV10-3
abundance: -
j_gene: TRBJ2-7

CDR3nt: TGTGCTAGCAGCTTAGGGGCCCTAGGCGGGGAGACCCAGTACTTC
CDR3aa: CASSLGALGGETQYF
d_gene: -
v_gene: TRBV7-7
abundance: -
j_gene: TRBJ2-5

CDR3nt: TGTGCCAGCAGTTCGTTTTATGGCTACACCTTC
CDR3aa: CASSSFYGYTF
d_gene: -
v_gene: TRBV27
abundance: medium-sized
j_gene: TRBJ1-2

CDR3nt: TGTGCCAGTAGACAAGAACAGGGGAGGGCTGAAGCTTTCTTT
CDR3aa: CASRQEQGRAEAFF
d_gene: TRBD1
v_gene: TRBV19
abundance: -
j_gene: TRBJ1-1

CDR3nt: TGTGCCAGCTTCCGGGCAGGTTTTGACACTGAAGCTTTCTTT
CDR3aa: CASFRAGFDTEAFF
d_gene: -
v_gene: TRBV6-1
abundance: few
j_gene: TRBJ1-1

CDR3nt: TGTGCCAGCAGTTACAGGGACGACTACGAGCAGTACTTC
CDR3aa: CASSYRDDYEQYF
d_gene: -
v_gene: TRBV6-5
abundance: -
j_gene: TRBJ2-7